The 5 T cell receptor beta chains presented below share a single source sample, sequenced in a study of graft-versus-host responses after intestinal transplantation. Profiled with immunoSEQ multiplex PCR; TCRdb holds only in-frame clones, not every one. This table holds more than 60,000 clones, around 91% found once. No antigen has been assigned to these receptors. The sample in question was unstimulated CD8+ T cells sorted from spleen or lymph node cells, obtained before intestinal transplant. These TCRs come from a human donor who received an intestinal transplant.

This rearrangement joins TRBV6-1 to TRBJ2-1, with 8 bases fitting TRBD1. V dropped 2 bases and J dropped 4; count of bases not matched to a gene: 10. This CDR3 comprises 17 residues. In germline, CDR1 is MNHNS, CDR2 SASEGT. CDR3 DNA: TGTGCCAGCAGTGAATATCCCGGGACAGGACCTTACAATGAGCAGTTCTTC. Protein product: CASSEYPGTGPYNEQFF.

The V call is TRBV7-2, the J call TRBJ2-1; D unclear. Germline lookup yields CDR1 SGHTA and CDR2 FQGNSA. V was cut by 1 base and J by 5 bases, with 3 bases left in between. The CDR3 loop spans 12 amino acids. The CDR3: CASSLGNNEQFF. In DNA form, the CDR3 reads TGTGCCAGCAGCTTAGGTAACAATGAGCAGTTCTTC.

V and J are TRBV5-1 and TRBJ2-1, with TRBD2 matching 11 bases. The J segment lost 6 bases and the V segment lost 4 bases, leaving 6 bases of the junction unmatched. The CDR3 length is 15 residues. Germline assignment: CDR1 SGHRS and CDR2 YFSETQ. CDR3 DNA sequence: TGCGCCAGCAGCGATAGCGGGGGGGCCTTCAATGAGCAGTTCTTC. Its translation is CASSDSGGAFNEQFF.

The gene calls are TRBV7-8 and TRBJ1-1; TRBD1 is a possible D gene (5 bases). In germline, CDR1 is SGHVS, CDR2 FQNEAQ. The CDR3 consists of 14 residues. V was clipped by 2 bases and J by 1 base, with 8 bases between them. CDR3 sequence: CASSLQGTNTEAFF. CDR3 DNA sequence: TGTGCCAGCAGCTTACAGGGTACGAACACTGAAGCTTTCTTT.

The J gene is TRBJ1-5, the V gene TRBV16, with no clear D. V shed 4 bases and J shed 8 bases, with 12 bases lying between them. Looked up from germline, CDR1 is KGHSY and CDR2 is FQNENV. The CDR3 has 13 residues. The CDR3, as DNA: TGTGCCAGCAGCCCACCCGGACTGGAGCCCCAGCATTTT. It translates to CASSPPGLEPQHF.